These T cell receptor beta chains were read from a single sample in a study of early T cells in non-severe SARS-CoV-2 infection. From the 5' RACE reads, TCRdb called clonotypes with MiXCR, one entry per CDR3 protein. The sample consists of about 48,000 distinct CDR3 sequences, around 7.7% of them appearing once. Sequenced input: whole blood. These TCRs come from an adult who was a healthcare worker with PCR-confirmed SARS-CoV-2 infection or an uninfected control (not recorded which). CDR3s leave out the opening cysteine and the closing phenylalanine or tryptophan.

v_gene	j_gene	len	CDR3aa
TRBV20-1	TRBJ2-3	16	SARSRAEGLAMADTQY
TRBV6-1	TRBJ1-1	11	ATQRPPNTEAF
TRBV7-9	TRBJ1-3	12	ASSPLDSGNTIY
TRBV3-1	TRBJ1-5	11	ASSQDRGQPQH
TRBV12-3/TRBV12-4	TRBJ2-4	15	ASSFWGTGGTKNIQY
TRBV10-3	TRBJ1-4	11	AINGREGEKLF
TRBV5-5	TRBJ1-5	13	ASSLAQGAGQPQH
TRBV4-3	TRBJ2-1	12	ASSREVSYNEQF
TRBV18	TRBJ2-7	13	ASSPTDKGYYEQY
TRBV27	TRBJ1-2	13	ASSPRVRDFYGYT
TRBV6-2/TRBV6-3	TRBJ2-2	12	ASSYLRNTGELF
TRBV20-1	TRBJ2-7	11	SAAGLLSYEQY